Below, one T cell receptor beta chain is given with its context. Its target is not known. This record belongs to a study of OX40 agonist ivuxolimab in advanced cancers. Study-wide background: Every patient in dose escalation had hepatocellular carcinoma, melanoma, renal cell or head and neck cancer. Findings and caveats of the study: A proportion of nonresponders additionally exhibited low normalized T-cell clonal expansion.

Assay used: immunoSEQ multiplex PCR; TCRdb lists only in-frame clones, some missing. The sample consists of 65,000 to 80,000 clones, about 91% of them appearing once. This CDR3 has 19 amino acids. Per the germline V gene, CDR1 is LNHDA and CDR2 is SQIVND (reference sequence). V was clipped by 5 bases and J by 4 bases; unmatched bases: 19. This chain links TRBV19 with TRBJ1-5; 8 nucleotides agree with TRBD1. Sample: CD4+ or CD8+ T cells sorted from blood, taken in a trial of the OX40 agonist ivuxolimab. The clonotype originates from an adult with an advanced solid tumor such as melanoma, head and neck, liver or kidney cancer. This CDR3 reads CASSLPGQGEAGWNQPQHF. CDR3 DNA sequence: TGTGCCAGTAGTCTCCCCGGACAGGGCGAAGCGGGTTGGAATCAGCCCCAGCATTTT.